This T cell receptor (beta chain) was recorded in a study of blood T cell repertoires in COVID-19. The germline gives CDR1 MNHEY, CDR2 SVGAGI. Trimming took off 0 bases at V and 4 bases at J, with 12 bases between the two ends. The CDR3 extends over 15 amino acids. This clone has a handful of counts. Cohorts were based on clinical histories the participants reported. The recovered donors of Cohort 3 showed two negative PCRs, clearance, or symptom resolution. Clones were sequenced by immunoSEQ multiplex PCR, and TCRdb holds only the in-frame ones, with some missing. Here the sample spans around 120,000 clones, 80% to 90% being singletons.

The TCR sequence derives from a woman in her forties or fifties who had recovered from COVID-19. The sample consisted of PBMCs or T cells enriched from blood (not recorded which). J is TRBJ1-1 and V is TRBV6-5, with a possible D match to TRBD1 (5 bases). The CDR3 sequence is CASSYSGGGGTEAFF. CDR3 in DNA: TGTGCCAGCAGTTACTCGGGCGGGGGTGGCACTGAAGCTTTCTTT.